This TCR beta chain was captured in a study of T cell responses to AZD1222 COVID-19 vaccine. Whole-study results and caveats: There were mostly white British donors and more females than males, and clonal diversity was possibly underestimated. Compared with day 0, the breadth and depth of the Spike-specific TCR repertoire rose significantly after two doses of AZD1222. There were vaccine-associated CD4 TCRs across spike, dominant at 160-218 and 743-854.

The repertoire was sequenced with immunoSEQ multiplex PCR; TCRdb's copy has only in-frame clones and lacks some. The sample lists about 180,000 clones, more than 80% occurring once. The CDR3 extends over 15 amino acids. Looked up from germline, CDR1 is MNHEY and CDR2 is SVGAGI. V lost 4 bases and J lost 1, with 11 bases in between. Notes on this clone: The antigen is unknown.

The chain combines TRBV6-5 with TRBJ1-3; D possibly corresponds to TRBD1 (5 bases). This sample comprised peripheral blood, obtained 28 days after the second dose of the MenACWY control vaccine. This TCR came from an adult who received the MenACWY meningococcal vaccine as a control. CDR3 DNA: TGTGCCAGCAGTTCGGGGACCGGTTCTGGAAACACCATATATTTT. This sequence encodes CASSSGTGSGNTIYF.